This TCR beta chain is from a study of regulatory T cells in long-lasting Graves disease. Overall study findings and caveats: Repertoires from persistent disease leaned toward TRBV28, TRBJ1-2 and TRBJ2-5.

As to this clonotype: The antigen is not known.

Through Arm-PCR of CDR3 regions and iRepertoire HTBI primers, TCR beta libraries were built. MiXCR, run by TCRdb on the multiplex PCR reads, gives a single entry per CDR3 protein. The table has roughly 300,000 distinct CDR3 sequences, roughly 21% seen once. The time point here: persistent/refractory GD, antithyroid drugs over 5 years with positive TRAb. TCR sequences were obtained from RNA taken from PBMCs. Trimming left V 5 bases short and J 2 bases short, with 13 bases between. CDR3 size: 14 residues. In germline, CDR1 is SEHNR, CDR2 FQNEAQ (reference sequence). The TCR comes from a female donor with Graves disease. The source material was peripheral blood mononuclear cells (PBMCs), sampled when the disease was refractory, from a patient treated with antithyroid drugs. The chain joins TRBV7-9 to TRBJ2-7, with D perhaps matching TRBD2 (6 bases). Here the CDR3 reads CASSTLASTYEQYF. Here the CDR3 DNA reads TGTGCCAGCAGCACACTAGCTTCTACCTACGAGCAGTACTTC.